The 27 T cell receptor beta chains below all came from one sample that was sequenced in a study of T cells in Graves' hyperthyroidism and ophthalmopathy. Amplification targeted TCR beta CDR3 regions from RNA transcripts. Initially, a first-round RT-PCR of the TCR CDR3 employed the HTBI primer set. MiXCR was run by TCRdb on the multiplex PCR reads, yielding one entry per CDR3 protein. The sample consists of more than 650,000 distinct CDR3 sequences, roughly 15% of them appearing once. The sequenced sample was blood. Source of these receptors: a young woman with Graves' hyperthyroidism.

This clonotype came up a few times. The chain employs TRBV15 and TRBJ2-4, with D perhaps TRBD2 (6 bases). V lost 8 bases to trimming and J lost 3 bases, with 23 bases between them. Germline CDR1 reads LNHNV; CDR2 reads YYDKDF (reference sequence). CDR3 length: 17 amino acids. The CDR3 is CATGTDETAGDKNIQYF. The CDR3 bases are TGTGCCACCGGGACTGATGAGACGGCCGGGGACAAAAACATTCAGTACTTC.

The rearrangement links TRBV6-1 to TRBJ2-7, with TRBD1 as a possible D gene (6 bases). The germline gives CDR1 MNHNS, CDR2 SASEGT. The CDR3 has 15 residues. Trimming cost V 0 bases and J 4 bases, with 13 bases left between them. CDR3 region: CASSEARLTGYEQYF. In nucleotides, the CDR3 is TGTGCCAGCAGTGAAGCGCGCCTAACAGGGTACGAGCAGTACTTC.

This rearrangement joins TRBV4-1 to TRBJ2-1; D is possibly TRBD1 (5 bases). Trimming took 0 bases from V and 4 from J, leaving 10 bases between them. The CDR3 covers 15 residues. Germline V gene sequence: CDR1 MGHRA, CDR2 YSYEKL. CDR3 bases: TGCGCCAGCAGCCAAGATCAGGGCACGTACAATGAGCAGTTCTTC. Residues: CASSQDQGTYNEQFF.

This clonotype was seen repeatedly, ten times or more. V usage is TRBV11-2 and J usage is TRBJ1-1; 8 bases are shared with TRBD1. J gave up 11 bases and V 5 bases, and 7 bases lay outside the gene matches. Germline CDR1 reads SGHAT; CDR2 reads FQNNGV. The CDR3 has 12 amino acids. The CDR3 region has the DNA TGTGCCAGCAGCCCGGACAGGGTAGGGGCTTTCTTT. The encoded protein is CASSPDRVGAFF. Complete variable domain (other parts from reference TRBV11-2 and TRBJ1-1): EAGVAQSPRYKIIEKRQSVAFWCNPISGHATLYWYQQILGQGPKLLIQFQNNGVVDDSQLPKDRFSAERLKGVDSTLKIQPAKLEDSAVYLCASSPDRVGAFFGQGTRLTVV.

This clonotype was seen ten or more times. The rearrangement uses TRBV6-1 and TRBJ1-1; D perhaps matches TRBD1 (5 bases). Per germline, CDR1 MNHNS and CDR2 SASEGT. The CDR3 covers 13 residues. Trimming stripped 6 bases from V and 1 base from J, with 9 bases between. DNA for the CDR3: TGTGCCAGCAGGGAGACAGAGAACACTGAAGCTTTCTTT. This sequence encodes CASRETENTEAFF.

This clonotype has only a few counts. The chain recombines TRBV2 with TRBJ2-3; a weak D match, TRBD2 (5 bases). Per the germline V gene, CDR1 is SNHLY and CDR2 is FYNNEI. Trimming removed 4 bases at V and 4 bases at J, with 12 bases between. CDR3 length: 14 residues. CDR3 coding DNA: TGTGCCAGCAGTGTTGAGCGGAGCGCAGATACGCAGTATTTT. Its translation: CASSVERSADTQYF.

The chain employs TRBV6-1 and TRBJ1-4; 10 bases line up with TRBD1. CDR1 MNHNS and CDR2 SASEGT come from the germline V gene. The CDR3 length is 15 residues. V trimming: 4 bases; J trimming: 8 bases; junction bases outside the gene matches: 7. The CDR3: CASSGPGQGIEKLFF. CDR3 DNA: TGTGCCAGCAGTGGGCCGGGACAGGGGATAGAAAAACTGTTTTTT.

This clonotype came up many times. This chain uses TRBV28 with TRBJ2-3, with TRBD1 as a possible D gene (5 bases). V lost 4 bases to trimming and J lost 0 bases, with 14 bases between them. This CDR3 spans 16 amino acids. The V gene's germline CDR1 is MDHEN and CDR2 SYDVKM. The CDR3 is CASSSPRVTSTDTQYF. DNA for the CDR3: TGTGCCAGCAGTTCCCCCAGGGTTACTAGCACAGATACGCAGTATTTT.

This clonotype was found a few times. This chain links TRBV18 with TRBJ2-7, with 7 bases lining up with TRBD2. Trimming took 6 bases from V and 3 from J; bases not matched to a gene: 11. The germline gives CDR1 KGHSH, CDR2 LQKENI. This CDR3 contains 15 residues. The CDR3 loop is CASSGGVQGYYEQYF. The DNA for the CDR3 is TGTGCCAGCTCGGGAGGGGTCCAAGGATACTACGAGCAGTACTTC.

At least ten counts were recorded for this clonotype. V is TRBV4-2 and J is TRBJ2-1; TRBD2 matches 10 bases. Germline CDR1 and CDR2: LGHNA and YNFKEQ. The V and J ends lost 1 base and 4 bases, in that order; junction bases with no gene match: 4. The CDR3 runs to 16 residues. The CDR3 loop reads CASSQGTSGEYNEQFF. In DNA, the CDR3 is TGTGCCAGCAGCCAAGGAACTAGCGGGGAGTACAATGAGCAGTTCTTC.

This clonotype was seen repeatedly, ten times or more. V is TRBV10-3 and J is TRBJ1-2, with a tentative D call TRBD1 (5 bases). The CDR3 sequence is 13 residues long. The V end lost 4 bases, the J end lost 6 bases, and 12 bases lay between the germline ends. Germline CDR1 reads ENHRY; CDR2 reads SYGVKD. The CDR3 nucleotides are TGTGCCATCAGTGGGGGAAAACAGGATGGCTACACCTTC. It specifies CAISGGKQDGYTF.

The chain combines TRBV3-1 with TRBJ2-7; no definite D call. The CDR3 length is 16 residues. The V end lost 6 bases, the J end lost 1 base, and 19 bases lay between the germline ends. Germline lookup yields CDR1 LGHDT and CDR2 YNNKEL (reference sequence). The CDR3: CASRESPGGASYEQYF. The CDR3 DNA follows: TGTGCCAGCAGGGAGTCTCCAGGCGGAGCTTCCTACGAGCAGTACTTC.

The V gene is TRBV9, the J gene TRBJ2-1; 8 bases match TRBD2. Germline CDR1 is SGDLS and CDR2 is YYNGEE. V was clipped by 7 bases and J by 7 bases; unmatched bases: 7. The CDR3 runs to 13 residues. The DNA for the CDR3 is TGTGCCAGCGGAGCGGGAGTGGTGAATGAGCAGTTCTTC. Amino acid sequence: CASGAGVVNEQFF.

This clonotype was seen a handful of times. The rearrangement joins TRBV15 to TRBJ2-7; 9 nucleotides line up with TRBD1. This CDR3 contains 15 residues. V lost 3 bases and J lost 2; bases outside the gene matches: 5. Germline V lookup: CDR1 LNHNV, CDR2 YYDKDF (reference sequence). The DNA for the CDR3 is TGTGCCACCAGCAGCGGGACAGGGCTTGCCTACGAGCAGTACTTC. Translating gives CATSSGTGLAYEQYF.

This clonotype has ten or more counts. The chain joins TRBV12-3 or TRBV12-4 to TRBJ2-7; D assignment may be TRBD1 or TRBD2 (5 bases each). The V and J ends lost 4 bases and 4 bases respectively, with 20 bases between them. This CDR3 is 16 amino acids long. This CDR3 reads CASSSIPARDAYEQYF. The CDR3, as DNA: TGTGCCAGCAGTTCCATCCCTGCCCGGGACGCATACGAGCAGTACTTC.

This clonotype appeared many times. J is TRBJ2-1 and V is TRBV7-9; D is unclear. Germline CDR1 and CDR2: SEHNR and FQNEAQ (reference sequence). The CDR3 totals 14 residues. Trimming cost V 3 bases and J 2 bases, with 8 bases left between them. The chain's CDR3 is CASSFPRAYNEQFF. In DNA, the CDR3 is TGTGCCAGCAGCTTTCCCCGGGCCTACAATGAGCAGTTCTTC.

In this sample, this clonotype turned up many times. CDR3 sequence: CASSEDQENLAKNIQYF. The CDR3 DNA reads as TGTGCCAGCAGTGAAGATCAGGAAAATTTAGCCAAAAACATTCAGTACTTC. The chain joins TRBV2 to TRBJ2-4, with D hard to call. This CDR3 has 17 amino acids. Trimming took 1 base from V and 0 from J, leaving 13 bases between them. Germline assignment: CDR1 SNHLY and CDR2 FYNNEI.

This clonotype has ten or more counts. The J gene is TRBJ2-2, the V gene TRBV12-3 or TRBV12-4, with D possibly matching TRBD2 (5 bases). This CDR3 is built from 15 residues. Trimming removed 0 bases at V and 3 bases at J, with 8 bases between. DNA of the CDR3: TGTGCCAGCAGTTTAGCGGGAGAGTACACCGGGGAGCTGTTTTTT. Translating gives CASSLAGEYTGELFF.

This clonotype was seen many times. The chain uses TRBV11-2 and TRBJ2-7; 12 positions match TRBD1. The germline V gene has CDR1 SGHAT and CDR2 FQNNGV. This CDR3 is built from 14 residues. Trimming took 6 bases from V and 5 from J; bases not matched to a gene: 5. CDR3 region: CASRSGTGGNEQYF. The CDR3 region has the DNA TGTGCCAGCAGATCCGGGACAGGGGGCAACGAGCAGTACTTC.

The CDR3 loop is CASSLIAGGPTTYNEQFF. The CDR3 DNA reads TGTGCCAGCAGCTTAATAGCGGGAGGCCCGACCACGTACAATGAGCAGTTCTTC. V gene TRBV7-9 combines with J gene TRBJ2-1, with 10 bases fitting TRBD2. This CDR3 region has 18 residues. V lost 2 bases and J lost 4; bases outside the gene matches: 11. The germline V gene has CDR1 SEHNR and CDR2 FQNEAQ (reference sequence).

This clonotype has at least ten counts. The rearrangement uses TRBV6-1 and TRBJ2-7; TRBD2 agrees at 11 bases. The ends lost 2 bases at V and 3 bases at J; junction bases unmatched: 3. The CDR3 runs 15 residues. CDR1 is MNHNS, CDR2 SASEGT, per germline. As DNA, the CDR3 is TGTGCCAGCAGTGAAACTAGCGGGAGTGTCTACGAGCAGTACTTC. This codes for CASSETSGSVYEQYF.

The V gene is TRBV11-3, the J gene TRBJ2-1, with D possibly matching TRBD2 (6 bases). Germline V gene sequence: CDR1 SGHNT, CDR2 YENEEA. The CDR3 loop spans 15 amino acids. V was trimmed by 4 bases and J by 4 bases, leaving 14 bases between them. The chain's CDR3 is CASSSRRAGYNEQFF. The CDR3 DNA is TGTGCCAGCAGCTCGAGGAGGGCAGGTTACAATGAGCAGTTCTTC.

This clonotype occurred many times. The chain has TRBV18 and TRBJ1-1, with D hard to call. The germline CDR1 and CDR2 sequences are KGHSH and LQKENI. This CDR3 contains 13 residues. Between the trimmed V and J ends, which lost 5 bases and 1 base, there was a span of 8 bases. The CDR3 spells CASSGPANTEAFF. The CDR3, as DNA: TGTGCCAGCTCAGGTCCGGCGAACACTGAAGCTTTCTTT.

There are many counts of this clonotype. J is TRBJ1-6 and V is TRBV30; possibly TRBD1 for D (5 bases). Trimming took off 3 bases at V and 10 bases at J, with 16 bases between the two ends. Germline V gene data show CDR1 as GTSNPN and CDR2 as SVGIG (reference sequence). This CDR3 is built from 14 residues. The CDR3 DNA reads TGTGCCTGGAGCCCTCTCAGGGTTGGATCACCCCTCCACTTT. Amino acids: CAWSPLRVGSPLHF.

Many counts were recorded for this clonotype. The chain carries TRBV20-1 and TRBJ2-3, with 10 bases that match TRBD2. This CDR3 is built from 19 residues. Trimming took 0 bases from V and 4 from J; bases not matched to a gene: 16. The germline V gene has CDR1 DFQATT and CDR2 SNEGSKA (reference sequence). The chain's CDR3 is CSARDRNAPSGSTPDTQYF. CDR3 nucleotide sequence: TGCAGTGCTAGAGATCGAAACGCCCCTAGCGGGAGTACCCCAGATACGCAGTATTTT.

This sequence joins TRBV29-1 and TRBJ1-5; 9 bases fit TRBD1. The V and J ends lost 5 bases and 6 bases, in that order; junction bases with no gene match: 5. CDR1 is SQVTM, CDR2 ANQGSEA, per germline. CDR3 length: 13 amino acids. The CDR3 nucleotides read TGCAGCGTTTCCGGGACAGGGCTTCAGCCCCAGCATTTT. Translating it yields CSVSGTGLQPQHF.

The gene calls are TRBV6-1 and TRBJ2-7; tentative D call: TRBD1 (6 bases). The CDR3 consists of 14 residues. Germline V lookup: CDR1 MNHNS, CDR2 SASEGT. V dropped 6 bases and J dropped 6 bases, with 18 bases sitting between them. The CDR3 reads CASRFGVQGSEQYF. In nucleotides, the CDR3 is TGTGCCAGCAGATTCGGAGTCCAGGGGTCCGAGCAGTACTTC.